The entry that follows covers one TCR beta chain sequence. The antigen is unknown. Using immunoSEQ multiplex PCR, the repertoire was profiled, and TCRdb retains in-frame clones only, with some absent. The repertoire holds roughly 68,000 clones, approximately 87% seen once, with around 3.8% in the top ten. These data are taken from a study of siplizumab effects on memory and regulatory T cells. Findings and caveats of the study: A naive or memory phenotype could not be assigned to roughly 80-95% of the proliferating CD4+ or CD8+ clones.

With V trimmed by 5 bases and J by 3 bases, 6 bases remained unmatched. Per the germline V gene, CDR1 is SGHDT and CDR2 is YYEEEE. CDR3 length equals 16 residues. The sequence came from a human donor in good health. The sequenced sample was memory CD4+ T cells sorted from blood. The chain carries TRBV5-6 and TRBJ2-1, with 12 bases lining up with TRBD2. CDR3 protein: CASSWTSGADYNEQFF. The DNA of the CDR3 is TGTGCCAGCAGTTGGACTAGCGGGGCGGACTACAATGAGCAGTTCTTC.